Following are 23 T cell receptor beta chains from one sample sequenced in a study of PD-L1 blockade in urothelial cancer. Time point indicated: pretreatment peripheral blood. Generated by immunoSEQ multiplex PCR, the TCRdb table keeps only in-frame clones and is missing some. This sample has some 87,000 clones, with over 75% found just once. The starting material was PBMCs, obtained around atezolizumab (anti-PD-L1) treatment. These receptors originate from a man aged 55 to 70 with urothelial cancer.

The chain carries TRBV4-2 and TRBJ2-7, with 7 bases aligning to TRBD2. The CDR3 is 15 amino acids. In germline, CDR1 is LGHNA, CDR2 YNFKEQ. The ends lost 1 base at V and 5 bases at J; junction bases unmatched: 8. This CDR3 is CASSQVGGRGHEQYF. CDR3 nucleotide sequence: TGTGCCAGCAGCCAAGTCGGCGGGAGAGGCCACGAGCAGTACTTC.

V usage is TRBV6-1 and J usage is TRBJ1-3; 7 nucleotides match TRBD1. The CDR3 sequence is 15 residues long. Germline V gene lookup returns CDR1 MNHNS and CDR2 SASEGT. Trimming took 7 bases from V and 2 from J; bases not matched to a gene: 8. Written as DNA, the CDR3 is TGTGCCAGCAAGTTCGAGGGGGCTACTGGAAACACCATATATTTT. Translation: CASKFEGATGNTIYF.

The J gene is TRBJ2-3, the V gene TRBV13; TRBD1 matches at 10 bases. CDR1 and CDR2 (germline): PRHDT, FYEKMQ (reference sequence). Trimming removed 5 bases from V and 6 bases from J; junction bases left unmatched: 14. This CDR3 spans 17 amino acids. Here the CDR3 DNA reads TGTGCCAGCAGCCGGAAGGGACAGGGGTCCAGGTCGGATACGCAGTATTTT. Translated: CASSRKGQGSRSDTQYF.

In its sample, this clone was seen once. This chain connects TRBV7-8 to TRBJ2-7; weak D call: TRBD1 (6 bases). CDR3 length equals 14 residues. V was pared by 1 base and J by 9 bases, with 16 bases between. CDR1 and CDR2 (germline): SGHVS, FQNEAQ. The CDR3 bases are TGTGCCAGCAGCTTAGAAAGCCGGGACATTCGGCAGTACTTC. Residues: CASSLESRDIRQYF.

The V call is TRBV29-1, the J call TRBJ1-1; TRBD1 aligns across 7 bases. Germline-derived CDR1 and CDR2 are SQVTM and ANQGSEA. The CDR3 contains 12 residues. After removal of 7 bases from V and 4 bases from J, the junction contained 6 bases not matched to a gene. CDR3 sequence: CSGLTGPTEAFF. Here the CDR3 DNA reads TGCAGCGGTCTGACAGGGCCCACTGAAGCTTTCTTT.

The genes are TRBV9 and TRBJ1-2; 9 bases fit TRBD1. CDR3 size: 15 residues. The germline V gene has CDR1 SGDLS and CDR2 YYNGEE. The J segment lost 0 bases and the V segment lost 3 bases, leaving 3 bases of the junction unmatched. The CDR3 loop is CASSAQGAPNYGYTF. In DNA, the CDR3 is TGTGCCAGCAGCGCACAGGGGGCCCCTAACTATGGCTACACCTTC.

The chain carries TRBV7-6 and TRBJ2-7; 8 bases are a match to TRBD1. Germline CDR1 and CDR2: SGHVS and FNYEAQ. This CDR3 has 13 residues. The V gene end was trimmed by 5 bases and the J gene end by 6 bases; junction bases not matched to a gene: 6. The CDR3 spells CASSHGQGREQYF. The CDR3, as DNA: TGTGCCAGCAGCCACGGACAGGGCCGCGAGCAGTACTTC.

The genes are TRBV28 and TRBJ2-7; 12 bases line up with TRBD2. After removal of 3 bases from V and 1 base from J, the junction contained 7 bases not matched to a gene. The CDR3 sequence is 17 residues long. In germline, CDR1 is MDHEN, CDR2 SYDVKM. The DNA for the CDR3 is TGTGCCAGCAGTTTTGCTAGCGGGAGGGATAGGTCCTACGAGCAGTACTTC. This gives the protein CASSFASGRDRSYEQYF.

This CDR3 reads CASSSGLGQGARDEQYF. CDR3 DNA sequence: TGCGCCAGCAGCTCCGGGCTAGGACAGGGGGCTAGGGACGAGCAGTACTTC. The chain links TRBV5-1 to TRBJ2-7; 11 bases map to TRBD1. The germline V gene encodes CDR1 SGHRS and CDR2 YFSETQ. V trimming: 3 bases; J trimming: 5 bases; junction bases outside the gene matches: 13. The CDR3 has 17 residues.

The chain combines TRBV11-3 with TRBJ2-3, with 9 bases lining up with TRBD2. The CDR3 is 15 residues long. The germline V gene encodes CDR1 SGHNT and CDR2 YENEEA. The ends lost 5 bases at V and 1 base at J; junction bases unmatched: 4. In DNA form, the CDR3 reads TGTGCCAGCAGCACCAGCGGGAGGCGCACAGATACGCAGTATTTT. Encoded protein: CASSTSGRRTDTQYF.

The chain links TRBV5-1 to TRBJ1-5; a weak D match, TRBD1 (6 bases). The germline V gene encodes CDR1 SGHRS and CDR2 YFSETQ. The CDR3 sequence is 14 residues long. V was trimmed by 4 bases and J by 6 bases, leaving 14 bases between them. The CDR3, as DNA: TGCGCCAGCAGCCGCACAGGGCCTGGTCAGCCCCAGCATTTT. Translated, it gives CASSRTGPGQPQHF.

This clone was picked up one time. The V and J genes are TRBV2 and TRBJ2-7; TRBD1 matches 9 bases. This CDR3 has 13 residues. Germline V lookup: CDR1 SNHLY, CDR2 FYNNEI. V was pared by 8 bases and J by 2 bases, with 4 bases of the junction left unmatched. The CDR3 DNA reads as TGTGCCAGCCGTCGACAGGGGGCCTACGAGCAGTACTTC. It specifies CASRRQGAYEQYF.

The chain has TRBV6-1 and TRBJ2-3, with TRBD1 as a possible D gene (5 bases). V was clipped by 1 base and J by 1 base, with 9 bases between them. The CDR3 length is 15 residues. The germline V gene encodes CDR1 MNHNS and CDR2 SASEGT. CDR3 loop: CASSEVLGGTDTQYF. For the CDR3, the DNA is TGTGCCAGCAGTGAAGTTCTAGGGGGCACAGATACGCAGTATTTT.

The chain carries TRBV10-1 and TRBJ2-1, with D hard to call. CDR3 length: 15 amino acids. Germline values: CDR1 WNHNN, CDR2 SYGVQD (reference sequence). Trimming removed 2 bases from V and 5 bases from J, with 13 bases in between. Written as DNA, the CDR3 is TGCGCCAGCAGTGAGGGCGGAAGGTCAAACAATGAGCAGTTCTTC. Translation gives CASSEGGRSNNEQFF.

This chain uses TRBV29-1 with TRBJ1-2; 9 bases fit TRBD1. Germline V CDR1 and CDR2: SQVTM, ANQGSEA. The CDR3 runs 13 residues. V shed 3 bases and J 2 bases; nucleotides not matched to a gene: 1. Written as DNA, the CDR3 is TGCAGCGTTGACGGACAGGGGAACTATGGCTACACCTTC. Its protein is CSVDGQGNYGYTF.

This clone has only one observation. The chain combines TRBV6-5 with TRBJ1-4; D is possibly TRBD1 (5 bases). V lost 8 bases and J 7 bases, leaving 17 bases between the germline ends. The CDR3 is made up of 14 amino acids. Germline lookup yields CDR1 MNHEY and CDR2 SVGAGI. The CDR3 coding sequence is TGTGCCAGCGGACTACACCTAGGGGTTGAAAAACTGTTTTTT. It yields the protein CASGLHLGVEKLFF.

This rearrangement joins TRBV2 to TRBJ2-5; 7 bases are shared with TRBD2. The CDR3 spans 14 residues. The trim removed 10 bases at V and 2 bases at J, leaving 10 bases unmatched. Germline CDR1 SNHLY, CDR2 FYNNEI. For the CDR3, the DNA is TGTGCCACCAAAGCGGGACTTGGGCAAGAGACCCAGTACTTC. Its protein product is CATKAGLGQETQYF.

The V and J genes are TRBV6-1 and TRBJ2-7, with D unclear. In germline, CDR1 is MNHNS, CDR2 SASEGT. V was pared by 2 bases and J by 2 bases, with 10 bases between. This CDR3 has 14 residues. The DNA of the CDR3 is TGTGCCAGCAGTGAAAATCTTCTCCCCTACGAGCAGTACTTC. Translating gives CASSENLLPYEQYF.

The chain joins TRBV7-2 to TRBJ1-6; a weak D match, TRBD1 (5 bases). CDR3 size: 14 residues. V was clipped by 6 bases and J by 9 bases, with 15 bases between them. The V gene's germline CDR1 is SGHTA and CDR2 FQGNSA. CDR3 protein: CASSSGGIGSPLHF. As DNA, the CDR3 is TGTGCCAGCAGTTCCGGGGGAATCGGTTCACCCCTCCACTTT.

This clone was recorded once. The chain employs TRBV28 and TRBJ1-2, with D perhaps TRBD1 (5 bases). From germline, CDR1 is MDHEN and CDR2 SYDVKM. The CDR3 contains 13 residues. Trimming cost V 2 bases and J 4 bases, with 8 bases left between them. The CDR3: CASSLMQGYGYTF. The DNA of the CDR3 is TGTGCCAGCAGTTTAATGCAGGGCTATGGCTACACCTTC.

The rearrangement joins TRBV7-6 to TRBJ2-7; TRBD1 is a possible D gene (5 bases). This CDR3 contains 14 residues. The V and J ends lost 1 base and 3 bases respectively, with 10 bases between them. Germline V gene data show CDR1 as SGHVS and CDR2 as FNYEAQ. This CDR3 reads CASSLGSGNYEQYF. In DNA form, the CDR3 reads TGTGCCAGCAGCTTAGGGTCAGGGAACTACGAGCAGTACTTC.

V gene TRBV9 combines with J gene TRBJ1-5; 8 bases fit TRBD1. The CDR3 contains 15 residues. Trimming took 4 bases from V and 4 from J; bases not matched to a gene: 7. Germline CDR1 SGDLS, CDR2 YYNGEE. The CDR3: CASSPTDRENQPQHF. CDR3 sequence (DNA): TGTGCCAGCAGCCCAACGGACAGGGAAAATCAGCCCCAGCATTTT.

The chain employs TRBV9 and TRBJ2-7; D call uncertain. The CDR3 contains 15 residues. V was pared by 0 bases and J by 6 bases, with 16 bases between. Looked up from germline, CDR1 is SGDLS and CDR2 is YYNGEE. The CDR3 nucleotides read TGTGCCAGCAGCGTAGCCTCGTCCATACACAGCGAGCAGTACTTC. It specifies CASSVASSIHSEQYF.